The 25 T cell receptor beta chains below all came from one sample that was sequenced in a study of human CD4 T cells and Enterobacteriaceae. The table came from immunoSEQ multiplex PCR; TCRdb's copy has only in-frame clones and leaves some out. Here the sample spans 25,000 to 30,000 clones, around 80% being singletons. Sorting took every CD4+ cell except CD45RA+CCR7+CD95- naive cells, reaching over 98% purity. Sequencing was performed on memory CD4+ T cells from blood. The receptors come from a human donor in good health.

The chain combines TRBV11-2 with TRBJ2-1; 11 nucleotides agree with TRBD1. CDR1 is SGHAT, CDR2 FQNNGV, per germline. The CDR3 runs 14 residues. V was clipped by 5 bases and J by 5 bases; unmatched bases: 2. The CDR3 protein is CASSGQGAHNEQFF. CDR3 nucleotide sequence: TGTGCCAGCAGCGGACAGGGGGCGCACAATGAGCAGTTCTTC.

CDR3 sequence reads: CASSIYREPSYEQYF. The DNA of the CDR3 is TGTGCCAGTAGTATTTATCGGGAGCCCTCCTACGAGCAGTACTTC. This chain links TRBV19 with TRBJ2-7; a possible D gene is TRBD2 (6 bases). Germline CDR1 and CDR2: LNHDA and SQIVND (reference sequence). This CDR3 has 15 residues. Trimming removed 3 bases from V and 0 bases from J, with 12 bases in between. The whole variable domain, filled in from reference TRBV19 and TRBJ2-7, reads DGGITQSPKYLFRKEGQNVTLSCEQNLNHDAMYWYRQDPGQGLRLIYYSQIVNDFQKGDIAEGYSVSREKKESFPLTVTSAQKNPTAFYLCASSIYREPSYEQYFGPGTRLTVT.

This rearrangement joins TRBV28 to TRBJ1-5; D might be TRBD1 (5 bases). V dropped 6 bases and J dropped 0 bases, with 15 bases sitting between them. Germline V lookup: CDR1 MDHEN, CDR2 SYDVKM. The CDR3 covers 16 residues. CDR3 coding DNA: TGTGCCAGCAGCCCTTGGACAAGTAATAGCAATCAGCCCCAGCATTTT. This translates into CASSPWTSNSNQPQHF.

The chain employs TRBV5-1 and TRBJ2-1; 8 bases match TRBD1. Germline V gene sequence: CDR1 SGHRS, CDR2 YFSETQ. J lost 6 bases, V lost 5 bases, and 13 bases had no gene match. This CDR3 is built from 16 residues. CDR3: CASRPRDRGGINEQFF. DNA of the CDR3: TGCGCCAGCAGACCCCGAGACAGGGGTGGGATCAATGAGCAGTTCTTC.

The V and J genes are TRBV10-2 and TRBJ2-2, with 8 bases that match TRBD2. The germline V gene encodes CDR1 WSHSY and CDR2 SAAADI. V shed 0 bases, J shed 6 bases, and the junction held 9 bases outside the gene matches. The CDR3 consists of 17 residues. The CDR3, as DNA: TGCGCCAGCAGTGAGTCAAACAGCGGGAGCTTGGCCGGGGAGCTGTTTTTT. Translated, it gives CASSESNSGSLAGELFF.

This chain links TRBV28 with TRBJ1-4; a possible D gene is TRBD1 (5 bases). There are 16 residues in the CDR3. CDR1 MDHEN and CDR2 SYDVKM come from the germline V gene. The ends were cut back, 2 bases at V and 0 bases at J, with 10 bases in the middle. CDR3 in amino acids: CASSLGGGATNEKLFF. The CDR3 coding sequence is TGTGCCAGCAGTTTAGGGGGTGGTGCAACTAATGAAAAACTGTTTTTT.

This chain links TRBV28 with TRBJ2-1; TRBD2 matches at 10 bases. Germline trimming cut 4 bases from V and 4 bases from J; bases unmatched to any gene: 7. Germline V gives CDR1 MDHEN, CDR2 SYDVKM. The CDR3 runs 16 residues. In DNA, the CDR3 is TGTGCCAGCAGTTCGGAGCGGGAGGGTTCGTACAATGAGCAGTTCTTC. This translates into CASSSEREGSYNEQFF.

This rearrangement joins TRBV11-3 to TRBJ2-1; D is perhaps TRBD1 (8 bases). Germline V gene lookup returns CDR1 SGHNT and CDR2 YENEEA. Trimming left V 0 bases short and J 0 bases short, with 15 bases between. CDR3 length equals 18 residues. The CDR3 DNA reads TGTGCCAGCAGCTTAGAACAGGGGGGGAGTTCCTCCTACAATGAGCAGTTCTTC. Translated, it gives CASSLEQGGSSSYNEQFF.

This chain links TRBV19 with TRBJ2-1; either TRBD1 or TRBD2 may supply D (6 bases each). The CDR3 is 17 amino acids. The germline V and J ends were trimmed by 5 bases and 3 bases, with 20 bases remaining between them. CDR1 is LNHDA, CDR2 SQIVND, per germline (reference sequence). CDR3 in DNA: TGTGCCAGTAGTCGCTCTGGTAGGGGGGCCTTCTACAATGAGCAGTTCTTC. Residues: CASSRSGRGAFYNEQFF. The variable domain in full, with the rest retrieved from reference TRBV19 and TRBJ2-1, is DGGITQSPKYLFRKEGQNVTLSCEQNLNHDAMYWYRQDPGQGLRLIYYSQIVNDFQKGDIAEGYSVSREKKESFPLTVTSAQKNPTAFYLCASSRSGRGAFYNEQFFGPGTRLTVL.

The chain has TRBV7-3 and TRBJ1-1; no clear D gene. Deletions cut 5 bases from V and 0 bases from J, with 13 bases between. This CDR3 spans 15 amino acids. Germline V gene sequence: CDR1 SGHTA, CDR2 FQGTGA. For the CDR3, the DNA is TGTGCCAGCAGCCAAAACGGACCCATGAACACTGAAGCTTTCTTT. It translates to CASSQNGPMNTEAFF.

The chain links TRBV7-2 to TRBJ1-2; D is possibly TRBD1 (5 bases). The CDR3 consists of 13 residues. Germline CDR1 SGHTA, CDR2 FQGNSA. Trimming removed 5 bases from V and 7 bases from J, with 14 bases in between. The CDR3 DNA reads as TGTGCCAGCAGCATAACCTCAGGGTTTGGCTACACCTTC. This gives the protein CASSITSGFGYTF.

The chain combines TRBV11-2 with TRBJ2-1; D is uncertain. The CDR3 sequence is 13 residues long. From germline, CDR1 is SGHAT and CDR2 FQNNGV. Trimming took off 3 bases at V and 4 bases at J, with 7 bases between the two ends. The CDR3 DNA reads as TGTGCCAGCAGCTTTGCAGATTACAATGAGCAGTTCTTC. Translating it yields CASSFADYNEQFF.

V is TRBV9 and J is TRBJ2-3; D may be TRBD1 or TRBD2 (5 bases each). The CDR3 sequence is 16 residues long. The V end was cut by 0 bases, the J end by 1 base, with 12 bases between. Germline V gene sequence: CDR1 SGDLS, CDR2 YYNGEE. In DNA form, the CDR3 reads TGTGCCAGCAGCGTAGTGGGACCCCTTGGCACAGATACGCAGTATTTT. Translated, it gives CASSVVGPLGTDTQYF.

The V and J genes are TRBV28 and TRBJ1-5; TRBD1 matches at 7 bases. V shed 9 bases and J 7 bases; nucleotides not matched to a gene: 6. Germline V gives CDR1 MDHEN, CDR2 SYDVKM. This CDR3 contains 12 residues. CDR3 sequence reads: CARTTGRQPQHF. For the CDR3, the DNA is TGTGCCAGGACGACAGGGAGGCAGCCCCAGCATTTT.

The chain uses TRBV14 and TRBJ2-5, with 12 positions matching TRBD2. The CDR3 covers 16 residues. With 4 bases clipped from V and 7 bases from J, the junction kept 10 bases outside the gene matches. Germline CDR1 reads SGHDN; CDR2 reads FVKESK. The CDR3 DNA follows: TGTGCCAGCAGCCCCGGACTAGCGGGGCGTGGTGGGACCCAGTACTTC. Encoded protein: CASSPGLAGRGGTQYF.

The rearrangement joins TRBV29-1 to TRBJ1-2, with a weak D call TRBD1 (6 bases). There are 14 residues in the CDR3. Trimming cost V 3 bases and J 8 bases, with 19 bases left between them. Germline V gene sequence: CDR1 SQVTM, CDR2 ANQGSEA. The CDR3 spells CSVDKLGRGDGYTF. The CDR3 coding sequence is TGCAGCGTTGATAAATTGGGCAGGGGAGACGGCTACACCTTC.

J is TRBJ2-7 and V is TRBV29-1; the D is unclear. Germline V gene data show CDR1 as SQVTM and CDR2 as ANQGSEA. V lost 4 bases, J lost 2 bases, and 12 bases lay in between. The CDR3 runs to 13 residues. The CDR3 loop is CSVGTAPTYEQYF. CDR3 in DNA: TGCAGCGTTGGCACAGCTCCCACCTACGAGCAGTACTTC.

The V and J genes are TRBV6-1 and TRBJ2-7, with D possibly TRBD2 on 5 matching bases. This CDR3 is 16 amino acids long. V was cut by 0 bases and J by 0 bases, with 12 bases left in between. Per germline, CDR1 MNHNS and CDR2 SASEGT. The CDR3 region has the DNA TGTGCCAGCAGTGAAGCGGCCCCGCGGGCCTCCTACGAGCAGTACTTC. This translates into CASSEAAPRASYEQYF.

This chain links TRBV5-1 with TRBJ2-7; perhaps D is TRBD1 or TRBD2 (7 bases each). The germline V gene encodes CDR1 SGHRS and CDR2 YFSETQ. The CDR3 runs to 13 residues. Trimming left V 2 bases short and J 7 bases short, with 13 bases between. The CDR3 sequence: CASSLGTAGEQYF. In DNA form, the CDR3 reads TGCGCCAGCAGCTTAGGGACAGCGGGGGAGCAGTACTTC. Together with reference TRBV5-1 and TRBJ2-7, the CDR3 gives the full variable domain: KAGVTQTPRYLIKTRGQQVTLSCSPISGHRSVSWYQQTPGQGLQFLFEYFSETQRNKGNFPGRFSGRQFSNSRSEMNVSTLELGDSALYLCASSLGTAGEQYFGPGTRLTVT.

The chain combines TRBV9 with TRBJ2-1; D unclear. CDR1 and CDR2 from the germline V gene are SGDLS and YYNGEE. CDR3 length equals 13 residues. Trimming stripped 0 bases from V and 6 bases from J, with 7 bases between. CDR3 sequence (DNA): TGTGCCAGCAGCGTAGGCCTGCTCAATGAGCAGTTCTTC. As protein: CASSVGLLNEQFF.

The rearrangement links TRBV19 to TRBJ2-7; 8 nucleotides line up with TRBD1. With V trimmed by 5 bases and J by 3 bases, 6 bases remained unmatched. The germline V gene has CDR1 LNHDA and CDR2 SQIVND (reference sequence). The CDR3 is 14 amino acids. CDR3 region: CASSPGQDFYEQYF. The CDR3 region has the DNA TGTGCCAGTAGTCCGGGACAGGATTTCTACGAGCAGTACTTC.

This clone showed up just once. The genes are TRBV19 and TRBJ1-5; tentative D call: TRBD1 (6 bases). This CDR3 region has 17 residues. V was pared by 5 bases and J by 0 bases, with 17 bases between. Germline V lookup: CDR1 LNHDA, CDR2 SQIVND (reference sequence). CDR3 region: CASSEQGAGYSNQPQHF. In DNA form, the CDR3 reads TGTGCCAGTAGTGAACAGGGCGCGGGGTATAGCAATCAGCCCCAGCATTTT.

This sequence joins TRBV10-1 and TRBJ2-5; D may be TRBD1 (7 bases). CDR1 and CDR2 (germline): WNHNN, SYGVQD (reference sequence). The CDR3 totals 13 residues. Trimming took 6 bases from V and 2 from J, leaving 10 bases between them. In nucleotides, the CDR3 is TGCGCCAGCAGCGCGGGACAGCAAGAGACCCAGTACTTC. Protein product: CASSAGQQETQYF.

This clone was counted between two and nine times. V usage is TRBV10-3 and J usage is TRBJ2-1; D is perhaps TRBD1 (5 bases). Germline V CDR1 and CDR2: ENHRY, SYGVKD. Between the trimmed V and J ends, which lost 8 bases and 0 bases, there was a span of 11 bases. The CDR3 loop spans 14 amino acids. Here the CDR3 DNA reads TGTGCCATCGGCCCAGGGTCCTCCTACAATGAGCAGTTCTTC. Amino acids: CAIGPGSSYNEQFF.

The chain combines TRBV19 with TRBJ2-7, with D possibly being TRBD2 (7 bases). The V gene lost 1 base and the J gene lost 2 bases, with 12 bases spanning the gap. The germline CDR1 and CDR2 sequences are LNHDA and SQIVND (reference sequence). The CDR3 runs to 15 residues. The CDR3 here is CASSIGGGGTYEQYF. The CDR3 DNA follows: TGTGCCAGTAGTATAGGGGGAGGGGGAACCTACGAGCAGTACTTC.